This T cell receptor beta chain emerged from a study of blood T cells in healthy people across ages (dated by TCRdb to 2015 to 2017). With regard to the full study: In model experiments, template switching captured about one uniquely barcoded TCR beta cDNA molecule for every two T cells. Donors of different ages were randomly distributed across sequencing lanes to avoid experimental bias. Age-related changes in TCR beta repertoire diversity were measured in the study by deep sequencing normalized with unique cDNA molecular identifiers. Four age groups were formed from the donors: young (average approximately 16 years), middle-aged (just under 40), aged (about 62) and long-lived (approximately 80). The study analyzed two additional independent replicas of 1 million unique cDNA reads from the same blood draw for two donors, one aged 18 to 30 and one aged 80 or older.

Turning to this clonotype: The antigen it recognizes is unknown. Base qualities are not at hand, and no much larger clone is one base apart.

Library preparation used 5' RACE. The sequencer listed for this sample is Illumina HiSeq 2500. The second PCR ran for about 6 to 11 cycles and used a J-beta primer mix along with a sample-barcoded 5' primer. A unique molecular identifier was introduced onto each TCR beta cDNA molecule by a template-switch 5' adaptor carrying 12 random nucleotides. At least 3 million CDR3-containing paired-end reads were obtained from each sample. First-strand cDNA synthesis was performed from all RNA using the Mint cDNA synthesis kit, with priming by a TRBC-specific oligonucleotide. Following uracil-DNA glycosylase treatment, a first 18-cycle PCR with universal primers M1SS and BC2_uni_R was performed on all cDNA. On the study's bioinformatics: Each sample was normalized by randomly selecting 1 million high-quality reads, each carrying a distinct molecular identifier. Instead of being binned into consensus sequences, reads that shared molecular identifiers were thrown out. MiTCR, set to a Q25 quality threshold and the strictest error-elimination algorithm, was used for CDR3 identification, clonotype clustering and error correction. A nonparametric unseen species model with Euler transformation was used to estimate a lower bound on total TCR beta diversity. TCRdb cleaned the public reads at Q25 with fastp, built clones with MiXCR and kept in-frame beta chains. Identical CDR3 proteins give one entry, which carries the most common genes and DNA. These V and J calls rely on TCRdb rather than the paper's analysis. For this sample there are about 830,000 distinct CDR3 sequences; 60% to 80% appear just once. The ten largest clones capture about a quarter of the sample.

What the work shows at the level of the full study, not this receptor alone: Conclusive comparison of naive and antigen-experienced compartments was prevented by the profiling of bulk unsorted PBMCs. Observed TCR beta diversity per million T cells fell roughly linearly with age, and a significant reduction was already apparent by age around 40. Because donor CMV infection status was unknown, age-related changes in expanded clonotypes were potentially confounded. Compared with the aged group, the long-lived group had more naive CD4+ T cells, fewer expanded clones and increased TCR diversity, suggesting age selection. Observed TCR beta diversity correlated strongly with the percentage of naive T cells measured by flow cytometry. Estimates of total diversity based on one million sequenced T cells were considered lower bounds and underestimates.

The germline V gene (reference sequence) sets CDR1 to DFQATT and CDR2 to SNEGSKA. The CDR3, cysteine through phenylalanine, is 14 amino acids long. Left in the record is the CDR3 DNA by itself, 42 bases read in frame from the first base. Clipping removes 7 bases from V and 8 bases from J, with 12 as the unmatched junction base count. The donors were some 36 Caucasian individuals from Russia, aged 6 to 90 years, who were systemically healthy. Each donor gave about 9.7 milliliters of peripheral blood, drawn into EDTA-treated Vacutainer tubes. Ficoll-Paque density-gradient centrifugation was used to isolate PBMCs, with at least 6 million obtained per sample. Trizol reagent was used to extract total RNA from the PBMCs, yielding at least 5 micrograms per sample. For every donor, flow cytometry on a PBMC aliquot measured the percentage of naive CD45RAhigh/CD27high T cells.

The rearranged segments are TRBV20-1 and TRBJ2-1; TRBD2 agrees with 9 junctional bases. Sequencing was done on a sample of blood. This clonotype was obtained from a man aged 25 to 40 in good health. The CDR3 region: CSESRAGGVYEQFF. The nucleotide sequence is TGCAGTGAAAGCAGGGCGGGGGGGGTCTATGAGCAGTTCTTC.